Sequencing of this T cell receptor beta chain was carried out in a study of blood T cell repertoires in COVID-19. For the study at large: The origin of the acute and convalescent COVID-19 samples was the United States, Italy and Spain. Sources were T cells, B-cell-depleted T cells, or PBMCs; the material itself was cDNA or gDNA.

Germline values: CDR1 SNHLY, CDR2 FYNNEI. The CDR3 is made up of 14 amino acids. Unmatched junction bases numbered 14, after V lost 10 bases and J lost 10 bases. Repertoires were generated with immunoSEQ multiplex PCR, while TCRdb's copy carries only in-frame clones and drops some. The table records some 260,000 clones, 88% of them present only once. Sequenced: peripheral blood. The sequence was obtained from a woman between 35 and 50 years old who had recovered from COVID-19. This chain connects TRBV2 to TRBJ2-1; 9 bases line up with TRBD2. The CDR3: CAIREASGKSEQFF. The CDR3 nucleotides are TGTGCCATCCGGGAAGCTAGCGGGAAGTCGGAGCAGTTCTTC. The whole variable domain, filled in from reference TRBV2 and TRBJ2-1, reads EPEVTQTPSHQVTQMGQEVILRCVPISNHLYFYWYRQILGQKVEFLVSFYNNEISEKSEIFDDQFSVERPDGSNFTLKIRSTKLEDSAMYFCAIREASGKSEQFFGPGTRLTVL.